Listed below are T cell receptor beta chains from one sample, sequenced in a study of Ad26.COV2.S vaccination and SARS-CoV-2 variants. Generated by immunoSEQ multiplex PCR, the TCRdb table keeps only in-frame clones and is missing some. The table shows roughly 420,000 clones, with about 88% occurring only once. Sample: peripheral blood, taken in a trial of Ad26.COV2.S vaccine versus placebo. The receptors shown here come from a person aged 18-60 years who received the Ad26.COV2.S COVID-19 vaccine or a placebo. The CDR3 runs from the conserved cysteine through the conserved F or W. Each record gives: clone size, V gene, J gene, D gene, CDR3 length, CDR3 DNA, CDR3 protein. A D gene is named only where the DNA matches it firmly. Part of the rows lack a size; the others show once, few, many or a class for expanded clones.

clone_size: NA
v_call: TRBV11-2
j_call: TRBJ1-1
d_call: TRBD1
cdr3_length: 13
cdr3_nt: TGTGCCAGCAGCTTAGATATACAGGGGCAAGCTTTCTTT
cdr3_aa: CASSLDIQGQAFF

clone_size: NA
v_call: TRBV4-3
j_call: TRBJ1-6
d_call: NA
cdr3_length: 17
cdr3_nt: TGCGCCAGCAGCCAAGGGTCGGGGGCCAGGGGTAATTCACCCCTCCACTTT
cdr3_aa: CASSQGSGARGNSPLHF

clone_size: NA
v_call: TRBV7-3
j_call: TRBJ2-3
d_call: NA
cdr3_length: 15
cdr3_nt: TGTGCCAGCAGCTTAAATGGACTCCCCACAGATACGCAGTATTTT
cdr3_aa: CASSLNGLPTDTQYF

clone_size: NA
v_call: TRBV9
j_call: TRBJ1-1
d_call: NA
cdr3_length: 13
cdr3_nt: TGTGCCAGTAGTGGGGGGCCGTGGACTGAAGCTTTCTTT
cdr3_aa: CASSGGPWTEAFF

clone_size: NA
v_call: TRBV7-2
j_call: TRBJ2-1
d_call: NA
cdr3_length: 11
cdr3_nt: TGTGCCAGCAACTACTACCATGAGCAGTTCTTC
cdr3_aa: CASNYYHEQFF

clone_size: NA
v_call: TRBV3-1/TRBV3-2
j_call: TRBJ2-1
d_call: NA
cdr3_length: 13
cdr3_nt: TGTGCCAGCAGCCAAGGTCCCGTTCAGGGGCAGTTCTTC
cdr3_aa: CASSQGPVQGQFF

clone_size: NA
v_call: TRBV2
j_call: TRBJ1-6
d_call: TRBD1
cdr3_length: 16
cdr3_nt: TGTGCCAGCAGTGAAGCGCTGGCGGGACAGAATTCACCCCTCCACTTT
cdr3_aa: CASSEALAGQNSPLHF

clone_size: NA
v_call: TRBV4-1
j_call: TRBJ1-2
d_call: NA
cdr3_length: 16
cdr3_nt: TGCGCCAGCAGCCAAGACGGCAGGGAGGCTAACTATGGCTACACCTTC
cdr3_aa: CASSQDGREANYGYTF

clone_size: NA
v_call: TRBV7-6
j_call: TRBJ1-4
d_call: NA
cdr3_length: 15
cdr3_nt: TGTGCCAGCAGCCCCCAGGACAGCTTTAATGAAAAACTGTTTTTT
cdr3_aa: CASSPQDSFNEKLFF

clone_size: NA
v_call: TRBV15
j_call: TRBJ2-1
d_call: NA
cdr3_length: 13
cdr3_nt: TGTGCCACCAGCACCGGACAGAACAATGAGCAGTTCTTC
cdr3_aa: CATSTGQNNEQFF

clone_size: NA
v_call: TRBV28
j_call: TRBJ2-7
d_call: NA
cdr3_length: 12
cdr3_nt: TGTGCCAGCGGGAACAGGGTAGTGGCGCAGTACTTC
cdr3_aa: CASGNRVVAQYF

clone_size: NA
v_call: TRBV4-2
j_call: TRBJ1-2
d_call: TRBD1
cdr3_length: 17
cdr3_nt: TGTGCCAGCAGCCAAAGATTGACGACAGGGGGGAACTATGGCTACACCTTC
cdr3_aa: CASSQRLTTGGNYGYTF

clone_size: NA
v_call: TRBV5-6
j_call: TRBJ1-1
d_call: TRBD1
cdr3_length: 14
cdr3_nt: TGTGCCAGCAGCACAGGGGTCATGAACACTGAAGCTTTCTTT
cdr3_aa: CASSTGVMNTEAFF

clone_size: once
v_call: TRBV7-2
j_call: TRBJ2-1
d_call: TRBD2
cdr3_length: 14
cdr3_nt: TGTGCCAGCAGCCTAGCGGGAGGGCCTAATGAGCAGTTCTTC
cdr3_aa: CASSLAGGPNEQFF

clone_size: NA
v_call: TRBV2
j_call: TRBJ1-6
d_call: NA
cdr3_length: 14
cdr3_nt: TGTGCCAGCACCCCGGGGCTGGGGCGGTCACCCCTCCACTTT
cdr3_aa: CASTPGLGRSPLHF

clone_size: NA
v_call: TRBV30
j_call: TRBJ1-5
d_call: NA
cdr3_length: 12
cdr3_nt: TGTGCCTGGAGCCGGGGGGGACAGCCCCAGCATTTT
cdr3_aa: CAWSRGGQPQHF

clone_size: NA
v_call: TRBV11-2
j_call: TRBJ2-1
d_call: NA
cdr3_length: 15
cdr3_nt: TGTGCCAGCAGCTTAGATTCGGGGGCCGGCGATGAGCAGTTCTTC
cdr3_aa: CASSLDSGAGDEQFF

clone_size: NA
v_call: TRBV5-6
j_call: TRBJ1-1
d_call: NA
cdr3_length: 16
cdr3_nt: TGTGCCAGCAGCTCCCTCACGACAGGAACGAACACTGAAGCTTTCTTT
cdr3_aa: CASSSLTTGTNTEAFF

clone_size: NA
v_call: TRBV6-2/TRBV6-3
j_call: TRBJ1-5
d_call: NA
cdr3_length: 15
cdr3_nt: TGTGCCAGCAGTTATGTCGGGTCCGTGGTTCAGCCCCAGCATTTT
cdr3_aa: CASSYVGSVVQPQHF

clone_size: few
v_call: TRBV6-5
j_call: TRBJ2-3
d_call: NA
cdr3_length: 16
cdr3_nt: TGTGCCAGCAGTTACCAGGGGGGGAGGGCCCCAGATACGCAGTATTTT
cdr3_aa: CASSYQGGRAPDTQYF

clone_size: NA
v_call: TRBV9
j_call: TRBJ2-1
d_call: TRBD1
cdr3_length: 15
cdr3_nt: TGTGCCAGCAGCCCTACACAGGGGTGGGACAATGAGCAGTTCTTC
cdr3_aa: CASSPTQGWDNEQFF

clone_size: few
v_call: TRBV23-1
j_call: TRBJ2-7
d_call: NA
cdr3_length: 16
cdr3_nt: TGCGCCAGCAGTCATGGAGAACAGGGTCTGTGGTACGAGCAGTACTTC
cdr3_aa: CASSHGEQGLWYEQYF

clone_size: once
v_call: TRBV9
j_call: TRBJ2-3
d_call: NA
cdr3_length: 15
cdr3_nt: TGTGCCAGCAGCCCTAGGACAGCCCACACAGATACGCAGTATTTT
cdr3_aa: CASSPRTAHTDTQYF

clone_size: NA
v_call: TRBV4-3
j_call: TRBJ1-6
d_call: TRBD1
cdr3_length: 16
cdr3_nt: TGCGCCAGCAGCCAAGATTTTCGCAGGGGGCGTTCACCCCTCCACTTT
cdr3_aa: CASSQDFRRGRSPLHF

clone_size: NA
v_call: TRBV7-2
j_call: TRBJ1-2
d_call: TRBD1
cdr3_length: 14
cdr3_nt: TGTGCCAGCAGCTTATACCAGGGGGACTATGGCTACACCTTC
cdr3_aa: CASSLYQGDYGYTF

clone_size: NA
v_call: TRBV5-8
j_call: TRBJ1-5
d_call: NA
cdr3_length: 18
cdr3_nt: TGTGCCAGCAGCTTGTTTACAGTTGTGGGAAATAGCAATCAGCCCCAGCATTTT
cdr3_aa: CASSLFTVVGNSNQPQHF

clone_size: NA
v_call: TRBV7-2
j_call: TRBJ1-1
d_call: TRBD1
cdr3_length: 14
cdr3_nt: TGTGCCAGCAGCTCATGGACAGGGCGGACTGAAGCTTTCTTT
cdr3_aa: CASSSWTGRTEAFF

clone_size: NA
v_call: TRBV5-8
j_call: TRBJ1-2
d_call: TRBD1
cdr3_length: 15
cdr3_nt: TGTGCCAGCAGCTACGGGACAGGGTATAGCTATGGCTACACCTTC
cdr3_aa: CASSYGTGYSYGYTF

clone_size: NA
v_call: TRBV2
j_call: TRBJ1-3
d_call: NA
cdr3_length: 15
cdr3_nt: TGTGCCAGCAGTCCCGTTGCAGGCCGTGGAAACACCATATATTTT
cdr3_aa: CASSPVAGRGNTIYF

clone_size: NA
v_call: TRBV15
j_call: TRBJ1-5
d_call: TRBD1
cdr3_length: 14
cdr3_nt: TGTGCCACCAGCTTGGACAGGGAGTACCAGCCCCAGCATTTT
cdr3_aa: CATSLDREYQPQHF

clone_size: NA
v_call: TRBV6-5
j_call: TRBJ1-2
d_call: NA
cdr3_length: 13
cdr3_nt: TGTGCCAGCAGTTTATTACGCGAAAGAGGCTACACCTTC
cdr3_aa: CASSLLRERGYTF

clone_size: NA
v_call: TRBV24-1
j_call: TRBJ1-2
d_call: TRBD1
cdr3_length: 15
cdr3_nt: TGTGCCACCAGTGATCCGGGACAGAGGCCCCAGGGCTACACCTTC
cdr3_aa: CATSDPGQRPQGYTF

clone_size: NA
v_call: TRBV5-1
j_call: TRBJ1-6
d_call: NA
cdr3_length: 15
cdr3_nt: TGCGCCAGCAGCTTGCCGCAGGGAGGGGAATCACCCCTCCACTTT
cdr3_aa: CASSLPQGGESPLHF

clone_size: NA
v_call: TRBV7-6
j_call: TRBJ1-2
d_call: NA
cdr3_length: 16
cdr3_nt: TGTGCCAGCAGCTTATCAAATTCTTGGTCTTGGGAGCCCTACACCTTC
cdr3_aa: CASSLSNSWSWEPYTF

clone_size: NA
v_call: TRBV4-3
j_call: TRBJ2-2
d_call: TRBD1
cdr3_length: 13
cdr3_nt: TGCGCCAGCAGCCACGACAGGGAGAGGGAGCTGTTTTTT
cdr3_aa: CASSHDRERELFF

clone_size: NA
v_call: TRBV29-1
j_call: TRBJ2-5
d_call: NA
cdr3_length: 12
cdr3_nt: TGCAGCGTTGAATCGGGGTACGAGACCCAGTACTTC
cdr3_aa: CSVESGYETQYF

clone_size: once
v_call: TRBV3-1/TRBV3-2
j_call: TRBJ2-3
d_call: NA
cdr3_length: 18
cdr3_nt: TGTGCCAGCAGCCAAGATGGGGGACGAGACCCACTCTCGGATACGCAGTATTTT
cdr3_aa: CASSQDGGRDPLSDTQYF

clone_size: NA
v_call: TRBV7-3
j_call: TRBJ2-1
d_call: TRBD2
cdr3_length: 16
cdr3_nt: TGTGCCAGCAGCTTAATTAGCGGGACTTCCTACAATGAGCAGTTCTTC
cdr3_aa: CASSLISGTSYNEQFF

clone_size: NA
v_call: TRBV5-6
j_call: TRBJ2-3
d_call: TRBD2
cdr3_length: 17
cdr3_nt: TGTGCCAGCAGACCGCCCCCCTCCAGCGGGAGGGCAGATACGCAGTATTTT
cdr3_aa: CASRPPPSSGRADTQYF

clone_size: NA
v_call: TRBV5-6
j_call: TRBJ1-1
d_call: NA
cdr3_length: 13
cdr3_nt: TGTGCCAGCAGCCCCCTTGGGAACACTGAAGCTTTCTTT
cdr3_aa: CASSPLGNTEAFF

clone_size: NA
v_call: TRBV7-6
j_call: TRBJ2-7
d_call: TRBD1
cdr3_length: 15
cdr3_nt: TGTGCCAGCAGCTTAGGCGGACAGGACTCCTACGAGCAGTACTTC
cdr3_aa: CASSLGGQDSYEQYF

clone_size: NA
v_call: TRBV6-5
j_call: TRBJ2-5
d_call: NA
cdr3_length: 12
cdr3_nt: TGTGCCAGCAGTCTAACACAGGGTCCCCAGTACTTC
cdr3_aa: CASSLTQGPQYF

clone_size: NA
v_call: TRBV15
j_call: TRBJ1-5
d_call: TRBD1
cdr3_length: 15
cdr3_nt: TGTGCCACCAGCCTCCGTTCGGGACAGGGCCAGCCCCAGCATTTT
cdr3_aa: CATSLRSGQGQPQHF

clone_size: NA
v_call: TRBV9
j_call: TRBJ1-6
d_call: NA
cdr3_length: 15
cdr3_nt: TGTGCCAGCAGCGTAGCAGGGGCATATAATTCACCCCTCCACTTT
cdr3_aa: CASSVAGAYNSPLHF

clone_size: NA
v_call: TRBV6-5
j_call: TRBJ1-1
d_call: TRBD1
cdr3_length: 15
cdr3_nt: TGTGCCAGCAGGGTCGGTGGGGACAGCAACCCTGAAGCTTTCTTT
cdr3_aa: CASRVGGDSNPEAFF

clone_size: NA
v_call: TRBV27
j_call: TRBJ1-1
d_call: NA
cdr3_length: 14
cdr3_nt: TGTGCCAGCAGTTTATTTCCGGGGCGGACTGAAGCTTTCTTT
cdr3_aa: CASSLFPGRTEAFF

clone_size: NA
v_call: TRBV2
j_call: TRBJ2-1
d_call: NA
cdr3_length: 12
cdr3_nt: TGTGCCAGCAGTGACCCTTCGGGTGAGCAGTTCTTC
cdr3_aa: CASSDPSGEQFF

clone_size: NA
v_call: TRBV5-1
j_call: TRBJ2-1
d_call: TRBD1
cdr3_length: 16
cdr3_nt: TGCGCCAGCAGCTTTGGGACAGCCTATTCCTACAATGAGCAGTTCTTC
cdr3_aa: CASSFGTAYSYNEQFF

clone_size: few
v_call: TRBV5-1
j_call: TRBJ2-1
d_call: NA
cdr3_length: 15
cdr3_nt: TGCGCCAGCAGCTTGTTAGTCCAGGGGAACAATGAGCAGTTCTTC
cdr3_aa: CASSLLVQGNNEQFF

clone_size: once
v_call: TRBV28
j_call: TRBJ1-3
d_call: NA
cdr3_length: 15
cdr3_nt: TGTGCCAGCAGTTTCAAAGCTTACTCTGGAAACACCATATATTTT
cdr3_aa: CASSFKAYSGNTIYF

clone_size: NA
v_call: TRBV30
j_call: TRBJ2-6
d_call: NA
cdr3_length: 15
cdr3_nt: TGTGCCTGGAGTGTGGGTTCTTCTGGGGCCAACGTCCTGACTTTC
cdr3_aa: CAWSVGSSGANVLTF

clone_size: many
v_call: TRBV3-1/TRBV3-2
j_call: TRBJ1-4
d_call: NA
cdr3_length: 13
cdr3_nt: TGTGCCAGCAGCCTATCGGGGAATGAAAAACTGTTTTTT
cdr3_aa: CASSLSGNEKLFF

clone_size: few
v_call: TRBV4-3
j_call: TRBJ1-4
d_call: NA
cdr3_length: 17
cdr3_nt: TGCGCCAGCAGCCAAGATTGGGGGCCGGCGAGGGGTGAAAAACTGTTTTTT
cdr3_aa: CASSQDWGPARGEKLFF